A single sample gave rise to the 18 T cell receptor beta chains below, sequenced in a study of blood T cell repertoires in COVID-19. Libraries were prepared by immunoSEQ multiplex PCR; TCRdb keeps only in-frame clonotypes and omits some of them. The sample includes roughly 180,000 clones, over 80% of them seen just once. Material: peripheral blood. These TCRs come from a woman aged 30 to 39 with acute or convalescent COVID-19.

The V call is TRBV2, the J call TRBJ1-1, with D perhaps matching TRBD1 (6 bases). The CDR3 loop spans 16 amino acids. Looked up from germline, CDR1 is SNHLY and CDR2 is FYNNEI. The V end lost 6 bases, the J end lost 1 base, and 18 bases lay between the germline ends. DNA for the CDR3: TGTGCCAGCAGACACACTTTACAGGGCACGAACACTGAAGCTTTCTTT. Protein: CASRHTLQGTNTEAFF.

This clone was recorded only once. The CDR3 loop reads CASSLSPAILHGYTF. As DNA, the CDR3 is TGTGCCAGCAGTTTATCCCCTGCGATTCTTCATGGCTACACCTTC. J is TRBJ1-2 and V is TRBV27; the D is unclear. Trimming took off 0 bases at V and 6 bases at J, with 14 bases between the two ends. Germline-derived CDR1 and CDR2 are MNHEY and SMNVEV (reference sequence). This CDR3 is 15 amino acids long.

The CDR3 sequence is CASSQELTANTEAFF. The CDR3 bases are TGTGCCAGCAGCCAAGAATTGACAGCGAACACTGAAGCTTTCTTT. The chain combines TRBV14 with TRBJ1-1, with D perhaps TRBD1 (5 bases). The germline gives CDR1 SGHDN, CDR2 FVKESK. Trimming took 0 bases from V and 1 from J, leaving 9 bases between them. The CDR3 is 15 amino acids.

V is TRBV7-2 and J is TRBJ2-7, with TRBD2 as a possible D gene (6 bases). Germline V gene lookup returns CDR1 SGHTA and CDR2 FQGNSA. Between the trimmed V and J ends, which lost 3 bases and 2 bases, there was a span of 14 bases. This CDR3 has 15 residues. The DNA for the CDR3 is TGTGCCAGCAGCTTCCGGGACTCCTTCCCCTACGAGCAGTACTTC. It encodes CASSFRDSFPYEQYF.

The V and J genes are TRBV5-1 and TRBJ2-3; 9 bases match TRBD2. V shed 4 bases and J 6 bases; nucleotides not matched to a gene: 6. Germline V gene data show CDR1 as SGHRS and CDR2 as YFSETQ. The CDR3 is 14 residues long. CDR3 nucleotide sequence: TGCGCCAGCAGCGTAGCGGGAGCCCCCGATACGCAGTATTTT. Protein product: CASSVAGAPDTQYF.

The rearrangement uses TRBV11-2 and TRBJ2-3; tentatively, D is TRBD1 (6 bases). The CDR3 has 16 residues. The V end was cut by 4 bases, the J end by 3 bases, with 17 bases between. Germline assignment: CDR1 SGHAT and CDR2 FQNNGV. For the CDR3, the DNA is TGTGCCAGCAGCTCCTGGGGGCAGTTTCCAACAGATACGCAGTATTTT. It is translated as CASSSWGQFPTDTQYF.

V usage is TRBV4-3 and J usage is TRBJ2-6; 9 bases line up with TRBD1. The CDR3 loop spans 18 amino acids. Losses at the gene ends were 3 bases for V and 0 bases for J; bases not matched to a gene: 6. Germline CDR1 LGHNA, CDR2 YSLEER. The CDR3 reads CASSQDRGAYSGANVLTF. DNA of the CDR3: TGCGCCAGCAGCCAGGACAGGGGTGCCTACTCTGGGGCCAACGTCCTGACTTTC.

The gene calls are TRBV10-3 and TRBJ1-1, with no clear D. V dropped 4 bases and J dropped 0 bases, with 9 bases sitting between them. This CDR3 comprises 14 residues. Germline values: CDR1 ENHRY, CDR2 SYGVKD. In nucleotides, the CDR3 is TGTGCCATCAGTGCAAACAGCATGAACACTGAAGCTTTCTTT. Translating it yields CAISANSMNTEAFF.

This clone has just one count. The V gene is TRBV7-2, the J gene TRBJ1-1, with D possibly TRBD1 on 6 matching bases. The CDR3 runs 14 residues. V shed 6 bases and J shed 3 bases, with 14 bases lying between them. Germline CDR1 reads SGHTA; CDR2 reads FQGNSA. The CDR3 DNA reads as TGTGCCAGCAGTCGTACAGGGTTTGACACTGAAGCTTTCTTT. Translating gives CASSRTGFDTEAFF.

The V gene is TRBV5-4, the J gene TRBJ2-6; 8 bases are a match to TRBD1. CDR3 length: 15 amino acids. V lost 4 bases and J lost 3; bases outside the gene matches: 3. From germline, CDR1 is SGHNT and CDR2 YYREEE (reference sequence). CDR3 DNA: TGTGCCAGCAGCCTGGGACAGGTTGGGGCCAACGTCCTGACTTTC. It specifies CASSLGQVGANVLTF.

The genes are TRBV12-3 or TRBV12-4 and TRBJ2-1; possibly TRBD1 for D (6 bases). The CDR3 runs to 12 residues. V lost 7 bases to trimming and J lost 9 bases, with 13 bases between them. CDR3 DNA: TGTGCCAGCACCCAACAGGGAAGTGAGCAGTTCTTC. Protein: CASTQQGSEQFF.

This chain links TRBV25-1 with TRBJ2-7; TRBD2 matches at 15 bases. CDR3 length: 17 residues. V shed 6 bases, J shed 5 bases, and the junction held 11 bases outside the gene matches. Germline assignment: CDR1 MGHDK and CDR2 SYGVNS. Written as DNA, the CDR3 is TGTGCCAGCAGGGGGACTAGCGGGAGGCCGCGGGAGGACGAGCAGTACTTC. Translating gives CASRGTSGRPREDEQYF.

V usage is TRBV7-8 and J usage is TRBJ2-7, with 7 bases fitting TRBD1. Losses at the gene ends were 5 bases for V and 3 bases for J; bases not matched to a gene: 10. The length of the CDR3 is 15 residues. Germline V gene sequence: CDR1 SGHVS, CDR2 FQNEAQ. The CDR3 DNA sequence: TGTGCCAGCAGCCCCGACAGGGTTCGGCTCTACGAGCAGTACTTC. Its translation is CASSPDRVRLYEQYF.

The chain links TRBV27 to TRBJ1-1, with unresolved D. Germline V CDR1 and CDR2: MNHEY, SMNVEV (reference sequence). The germline V and J ends were trimmed by 2 bases and 1 base, with 8 bases remaining between them. The CDR3 length is 14 residues. The CDR3 region is CASSLSGKNTEAFF. In DNA form, the CDR3 reads TGTGCCAGCAGTTTAAGCGGTAAGAACACTGAAGCTTTCTTT.

The V and J genes are TRBV11-2 and TRBJ2-4; 7 bases are shared with TRBD1. After removal of 1 base from V and 9 bases from J, the junction contained 3 bases not matched to a gene. The CDR3 totals 13 residues. CDR1 is SGHAT, CDR2 FQNNGV, per germline. In nucleotides, the CDR3 is TGTGCCAGCAGCTTAGGGACAGGCGGCATTCAGTACTTC. The encoded protein is CASSLGTGGIQYF.

The chain recombines TRBV3-1 (or the pseudogene TRBV3-2) with TRBJ2-5, with 7 bases identical to TRBD1. CDR1 and CDR2 from the germline V gene are LGHDT and YNNKEL (reference sequence). V was clipped by 4 bases and J by 5 bases; unmatched bases: 13. The CDR3 length is 16 residues. The CDR3 sequence: CASSLGTALGIETQYF. The CDR3 DNA reads as TGTGCCAGCAGCCTGGGGACAGCGCTAGGCATCGAGACCCAGTACTTC.

The rearrangement links TRBV4-2 to TRBJ1-2, with a possible D match to TRBD1 (6 bases). The CDR3 runs to 17 residues. Germline V gene lookup returns CDR1 LGHNA and CDR2 YNFKEQ. Trimming removed 3 bases at V and 0 bases at J, with 17 bases between. The CDR3 region has the DNA TGTGCCAGCAGCCACGGCAGGGGTACGTCAGCTAACTATGGCTACACCTTC. Its translation is CASSHGRGTSANYGYTF.

The chain is built from TRBV27 and TRBJ2-1; 10 bases map to TRBD2. The junction had 7 bases not matched to a gene; V was cut back by 0 bases and J by 8 bases. The CDR3 has 16 amino acids. CDR1 and CDR2 from the germline V gene are MNHEY and SMNVEV (reference sequence). The CDR3 protein is CASSLSALAGIYEQFF. The CDR3 DNA reads as TGTGCCAGCAGTTTATCGGCACTAGCGGGAATCTATGAGCAGTTCTTC.